This TCR beta chain was documented in a study of blood T cells in healthy people across ages. Using a J-beta primer mix together with a sample-barcoded 5' primer, a second PCR was run for 7 to 11 cycles. MiXCR, run by TCRdb on the 5' RACE reads, gives a single entry per CDR3 protein. This sample has about 780,000 distinct CDR3 sequences; around half occur once, and the top ten carry over 15%. Between the trimmed V and J ends, which lost 4 bases and 3 bases, there was a span of 17 bases. The CDR3 has 15 amino acids. Germline V lookup: CDR1 SGDLS, CDR2 YYNGEE. The receptor was derived from a man older than 75 in good health. Specimen: blood. This rearrangement joins TRBV9 to TRBJ2-7; D might be TRBD2 (5 bases). CDR3 nucleotide sequence: TGTGCCAGCAGCCTGGGCGAGGGATCGTTCTACGAGCAGTACTTC. Residues: CASSLGEGSFYEQYF.